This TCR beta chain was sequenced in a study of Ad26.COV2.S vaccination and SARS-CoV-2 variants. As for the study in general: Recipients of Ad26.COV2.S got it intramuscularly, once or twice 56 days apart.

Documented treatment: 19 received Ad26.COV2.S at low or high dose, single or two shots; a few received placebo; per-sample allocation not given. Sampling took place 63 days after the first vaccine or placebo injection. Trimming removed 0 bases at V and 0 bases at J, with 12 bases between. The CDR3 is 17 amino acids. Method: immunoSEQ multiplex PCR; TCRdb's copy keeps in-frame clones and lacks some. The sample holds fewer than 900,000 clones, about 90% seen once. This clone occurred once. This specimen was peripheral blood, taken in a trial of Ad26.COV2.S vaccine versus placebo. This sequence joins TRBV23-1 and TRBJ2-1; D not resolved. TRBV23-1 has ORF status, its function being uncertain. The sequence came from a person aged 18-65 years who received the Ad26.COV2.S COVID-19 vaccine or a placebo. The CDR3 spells CASSQSALRSSYNEQFF. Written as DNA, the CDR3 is TGCGCCAGCAGTCAATCGGCCCTTAGGAGCTCCTACAATGAGCAGTTCTTC.